The rows below give T cell receptor beta chains drawn from one sample of a study of blood T cell repertoires in COVID-19. Measured with immunoSEQ multiplex PCR; TCRdb has only the in-frame clones, and not every one. The table shows 45,000 to 50,000 clones, with around 90% occurring only once. The sequenced sample consisted of peripheral blood. The receptors come from a middle-aged man with acute or convalescent COVID-19. Each CDR3 is given with its conserved first and last residue. The D gene is left open where the match is weak. Only some rows state a clone size, as once, few, many or a class for expanded clones.

clone size,J gene,V gene,D gene,CDR3 length,CDR3 protein,CDR3 DNA
NA,TRBJ2-1,TRBV5-5,NA,16,CASSRSAGRGYNEQFF,TGTGCCAGCAGCCGTTCAGCCGGACGCGGGTACAATGAGCAGTTCTTC
NA,TRBJ1-1,TRBV5-1,NA,15,CASTTGRAGNTEAFF,TGCGCCAGCACCACGGGCAGGGCTGGTAACACTGAAGCTTTCTTT
NA,TRBJ2-7,TRBV19,TRBD1,15,CASSEQGVTTGEQYF,TGTGCCAGTAGCGAACAGGGGGTAACCACGGGGGAGCAGTACTTC
once,TRBJ2-5,TRBV4-3,NA,14,CASSQMMVAETQYF,TGCGCCAGCAGCCAAATGATGGTAGCAGAGACCCAGTACTTC
NA,TRBJ2-2,TRBV5-1,NA,15,CASTDDTANTGELFF,TGCGCCAGCACGGATGACACCGCGAACACCGGGGAGCTGTTTTTT
once,TRBJ1-1,TRBV10-3,NA,12,CAISESQAEAFF,TGTGCCATCAGTGAGTCACAGGCTGAAGCTTTCTTT
NA,TRBJ1-6,TRBV19,TRBD1,14,CASSIGQDNSPLHF,TGTGCCAGTAGTATTGGACAGGATAATTCACCCCTCCACTTT
NA,TRBJ2-1,TRBV25-1,TRBD1,15,CASSLTGEAYNEQFF,TGTGCCAGCAGTTTGACAGGGGAAGCCTACAATGAGCAGTTCTTC
NA,TRBJ1-4,TRBV6-5,NA,12,CASGLGNEKLFF,TGTGCCAGCGGTCTCGGTAATGAAAAACTGTTTTTT
NA,TRBJ2-6,TRBV5-6,NA,16,CASSLGPAEGANVLTF,TGTGCCAGCAGCCTCGGTCCTGCGGAGGGGGCCAACGTCCTGACTTTC
NA,TRBJ1-5,TRBV6-5,NA,15,CASSYSAGSRQPQHF,TGTGCCAGCAGTTACTCAGCAGGGTCGCGCCAGCCCCAGCATTTT
NA,TRBJ1-6,TRBV7-9,NA,13,CASSVRRDSPLHF,TGTGCCAGCAGCGTAAGACGGGATTCACCCCTCCACTTT
NA,TRBJ2-1,TRBV2,NA,12,CASRPYADEQFF,TGTGCCAGCAGACCCTACGCGGATGAGCAGTTCTTC
once,TRBJ2-5,TRBV3-1/TRBV3-2,TRBD2,21,CASSQRKRTSGGPKTQETQYF,TGTGCCAGCAGCCAAAGAAAGAGGACTAGCGGGGGGCCGAAAACCCAAGAGACCCAGTACTTC
NA,TRBJ2-1,TRBV5-5,NA,15,CASSLEVRPRNEQFF,TGTGCCAGCAGCTTGGAAGTGAGGCCTCGCAATGAGCAGTTCTTC
NA,TRBJ1-2,TRBV7-8,TRBD1,15,CASSRGQAANYGYTF,TGTGCCAGCAGCCGGGGACAGGCAGCTAACTATGGCTACACCTTC
NA,TRBJ2-1,TRBV19,TRBD2,16,CASIRDGGGTYNEQFF,TGTGCCAGTATTAGGGATGGCGGGGGTACCTACAATGAGCAGTTCTTC
NA,TRBJ1-1,TRBV11-2,TRBD1,16,CASSSNRGPLNTEAFF,TGTGCCAGCAGCTCAAACAGGGGGCCCCTGAACACTGAAGCTTTCTTT
NA,TRBJ1-1,TRBV4-2,NA,17,CASSQGSVGPRNTEAFF,TGTGCCAGCAGCCAAGGTTCGGTGGGGCCGAGGAACACTGAAGCTTTCTTT
NA,TRBJ2-2,TRBV2,NA,15,CASSEVTGSSGELFF,TGTGCCAGCAGTGAAGTTACAGGGTCGAGCGGGGAGCTGTTTTTT
NA,TRBJ2-1,TRBV19,NA,15,CASSTPDYYTNEQFF,TGTGCCAGTAGTACCCCGGACTATTATACAAATGAGCAGTTCTTC
NA,TRBJ2-2,TRBV4-1,TRBD1,18,CASSQDIRQGQFTGELFF,TGCGCCAGCAGCCAAGATATCAGACAGGGTCAGTTCACCGGGGAGCTGTTTTTT
NA,TRBJ1-4,TRBV5-8,TRBD1,18,CASSVGQGYLVDNEKLFF,TGTGCCAGCAGCGTAGGACAGGGATATTTGGTCGATAATGAAAAACTGTTTTTT
NA,TRBJ2-5,TRBV5-1,NA,15,CASSLSPKQQETQYF,TGCGCCAGCAGCTTGTCTCCGAAACAACAAGAGACCCAGTACTTC
NA,TRBJ1-1,TRBV5-6,TRBD1,14,CASSGDRGNTEAFF,TGTGCCAGCAGCGGGGACAGGGGGAACACTGAAGCTTTCTTT
NA,TRBJ2-5,TRBV18,NA,14,CASSPLADPETQYF,TGTGCCAGCTCACCCCTAGCAGATCCGGAGACCCAGTACTTC
NA,TRBJ1-2,TRBV5-1,NA,16,CASSLSYSDIFGGYTF,TGCGCCAGCAGCTTGTCGTACAGTGACATCTTTGGCGGCTACACCTTC
NA,TRBJ1-4,TRBV18,NA,17,CASSPKPPGVTNEKLFF,TGTGCCAGCTCACCAAAGCCACCCGGGGTGACTAATGAAAAACTGTTTTTT